These 22 T cell receptor beta chains share one sample of origin, sequenced in a study of human T cells and chemical hapten exposure (dated by TCRdb to 2020 to 2023). Per the publication, the time point label means: pre-sensitization, week 0. What the treatment or condition label conveys for this sample: therapeutic diphenylcyclopropenone sensitization with weekly scalp DPC. Receptors were amplified or captured by RACE. The run used a NextSeq 500. TCRdb reran the public reads through fastp at Q25 and MiXCR, keeping productive beta chains. Rows with a matching CDR3 protein are joined into one entry that keeps the most common DNA and genes. Across this sample there are under 300,000 distinct CDR3 sequences, with over 8% seen only once. The top ten constitute 2% to 2.5% of the sample. This specimen consisted of whole blood, obtained in connection with sensitization to the hapten diphenylcyclopropenone (DPC). The receptors originated from a woman aged 35 to 49 with alopecia areata. Some clones in this sample may be carry-over from other donors' samples.

In DNA, the CDR3 is TGTGCCAGCAGCTTAGGAACGGGACAAACAGGCTACACCTTC. Encoded protein: CASSLGTGQTGYTF. V is TRBV7-2 and J is TRBJ1-2, with D perhaps matching TRBD1 (6 bases). Trimming removed 1 base at V and 8 bases at J, with 14 bases between. This CDR3 is 14 amino acids long. Germline CDR1 and CDR2: SGHTA and FQGNSA.

V usage is TRBV11-3 and J usage is TRBJ2-1, with 9 bases that match TRBD1. With V trimmed by 5 bases and J by 4 bases, 9 bases remained unmatched. This CDR3 is 16 amino acids long. The germline V gene encodes CDR1 SGHNT and CDR2 YENEEA. The CDR3 sequence: CASSPPTGGDYNEQFF. The CDR3 region has the DNA TGTGCCAGCAGCCCGCCCACAGGGGGCGATTACAATGAGCAGTTCTTC.

This clonotype was counted only a few times. One junction end disagrees with the germline gene, perhaps due to a read error. The chain uses TRBV25-1 and TRBJ2-1, with 7 nucleotides matching TRBD2. This CDR3 comprises 11 residues. Germline-derived CDR1 and CDR2 are MGHDK and SYGVNS. CDR3 sequence reads: CASSHAGEPFF. CDR3 bases: TGTGCCAGCAGTCATGCGGGGGAGCCGTTCTTC.

This clonotype occurred a few times. The chain couples TRBV6-6 to TRBJ2-3; D is unclear. The CDR3 length is 13 residues. Germline assignment: CDR1 MNHNY and CDR2 SVGAGI (reference sequence). V was pared by 0 bases and J by 6 bases, with 7 bases between. The CDR3 region is CASSYSRPDTQYF. The CDR3 bases are TGTGCCAGCAGTTACTCGCGGCCCGATACGCAGTATTTT.

The V gene is TRBV12-3 or TRBV12-4, the J gene TRBJ2-3, with 16 bases lining up with TRBD2. CDR3 length equals 15 residues. V was clipped by 6 bases and J by 8 bases; unmatched bases: 5. The CDR3: CASRGLAGGRGTQYF. The CDR3 DNA is TGTGCCAGCAGGGGACTAGCGGGAGGGCGAGGTACGCAGTATTTT.

Many counts were recorded for this clonotype. The chain has TRBV5-1 and TRBJ1-3, with D uncertain. Germline assignment: CDR1 SGHRS and CDR2 YFSETQ. V shed 4 bases and J shed 3 bases, with 11 bases lying between them. This CDR3 has 14 amino acids. CDR3 nucleotides: TGCGCCAGCAGCAACGGAGGGAATGGAAACACCATATATTTT. It yields the protein CASSNGGNGNTIYF.

This clonotype was seen ten or more times. J is TRBJ2-1 and V is TRBV20-1, with D possibly TRBD1 on 5 matching bases. The V and J ends lost 5 bases and 0 bases respectively, with 17 bases between them. CDR1 and CDR2 (germline): DFQATT, SNEGSKA (reference sequence). The CDR3 totals 16 residues. As DNA, the CDR3 is TGCAGTGCTGGGCAGTATCAGGGCAGCTCCTACAATGAGCAGTTCTTC. It is translated as CSAGQYQGSSYNEQFF.

This clonotype has only a few counts. The V and J genes are TRBV20-1 and TRBJ2-7; 10 bases are shared with TRBD2. Trimming removed 0 bases from V and 3 bases from J; junction bases left unmatched: 2. Per the germline V gene, CDR1 is DFQATT and CDR2 is SNEGSKA (reference sequence). The CDR3 spans 14 residues. The CDR3, as DNA: TGCAGTGCTAGAGATACTAGCGGGAACTACGAGCAGTACTTC. Residues: CSARDTSGNYEQYF.

This clonotype was counted at least ten times. This sequence joins TRBV4-2 and TRBJ2-1; 16 bases match TRBD2. The J segment lost 4 bases and the V segment lost 0 bases, leaving 3 bases of the junction unmatched. From germline, CDR1 is LGHNA and CDR2 YNFKEQ. The CDR3 length is 18 residues. CDR3 residues: CASSQEGLAGGGYNEQFF. The DNA for the CDR3 is TGTGCCAGCAGCCAAGAGGGACTAGCGGGAGGGGGGTACAATGAGCAGTTCTTC.

This clonotype was seen ten or more times. The CDR3 nucleotides read TGCAGCGCCGCCGCAACCGGGACTAGCGCGTCGTCGACCCAGTACTTC. Amino acid sequence: CSAAATGTSASSTQYF. The chain employs TRBV29-1 and TRBJ2-5; 10 bases map to TRBD2. CDR1 and CDR2 (germline): SQVTM, ANQGSEA. The CDR3 consists of 16 residues. V dropped 7 bases and J dropped 7; count of bases not matched to a gene: 18.

This clonotype was detected only a few times. The chain uses TRBV20-1 and TRBJ2-3, with 8 nucleotides matching TRBD2. V lost 5 bases, J lost 14 bases, and 9 bases stayed unmatched. CDR1 DFQATT and CDR2 SNEGSKA come from the germline V gene (reference sequence). The CDR3 contains 11 residues. CDR3 in amino acids: CSAEERENRYF. The CDR3 nucleotides read TGCAGTGCTGAGGAGCGGGAGAATCGGTATTTT.

This clonotype was found many times. The chain has TRBV6-5 and TRBJ1-3; D call uncertain. Germline V gene data show CDR1 as MNHEY and CDR2 as SVGAGI. The CDR3 has 16 amino acids. Trimming cost V 0 bases and J 0 bases, with 9 bases left between them. CDR3 region: CASSYSAASSGNTIYF. The CDR3, as DNA: TGTGCCAGCAGTTACTCGGCGGCCAGCTCTGGAAACACCATATATTTT.

The J gene is TRBJ2-7, the V gene TRBV5-5; D assignment may be TRBD1 or TRBD2 (5 bases each). V lost 4 bases and J 6 bases, leaving 17 bases between the germline ends. The CDR3 has 14 residues. Germline lookup yields CDR1 SGHKS and CDR2 YYEKEE (reference sequence). This CDR3 reads CASSLSGTVSEQYF. The CDR3 DNA sequence: TGTGCCAGCAGCCTATCCGGGACGGTCTCCGAGCAGTACTTC.

This clonotype has a handful of counts. The chain combines TRBV29-1 with TRBJ1-1; 10 bases fit TRBD1. CDR1 is SQVTM and CDR2 is ANQGSEA in the germline V gene. V gave up 6 bases and J gave up 8 bases; unmatched junction bases: 3. The CDR3 contains 11 residues. For the CDR3, the DNA is TGCAGCGTGGGACAGGGGTTCGAAGCTTTCTTT. Encoded protein: CSVGQGFEAFF.

This clonotype has just a few counts. The V call is TRBV28, the J call TRBJ2-7; weak D call: TRBD1 (6 bases). This CDR3 comprises 13 residues. The ends were cut back, 10 bases at V and 3 bases at J, with 16 bases in the middle. Per germline, CDR1 MDHEN and CDR2 SYDVKM. The CDR3 reads CATETGALYEQYF. CDR3 DNA sequence: TGTGCCACGGAGACAGGAGCTCTCTACGAGCAGTACTTC.

The chain recombines TRBV5-1 with TRBJ1-4; possibly TRBD1 for D (6 bases). Germline V gives CDR1 SGHRS, CDR2 YFSETQ. Trimming shortened V by 4 bases and J by 5 bases, and 12 bases separated the two germline ends. This CDR3 region has 14 residues. The CDR3 DNA is TGCGCCAGCAGCACTGACAGGATCAATGAAAAACTGTTTTTT. This codes for CASSTDRINEKLFF.

The sample holds a few counts of this clonotype. The rearrangement joins TRBV7-8 to TRBJ1-2; a possible D gene is TRBD1 (5 bases). The CDR3 loop spans 15 amino acids. CDR1 is SGHVS, CDR2 FQNEAQ, per germline. V lost 4 bases and J 2 bases, leaving 14 bases between the germline ends. CDR3 sequence reads: CASSSPGRENYGYTF. CDR3 sequence (DNA): TGTGCCAGCAGCTCCCCGGGCAGGGAGAACTATGGCTACACCTTC.

This clonotype was recorded many times. V and J are TRBV6-2 or TRBV6-3 and TRBJ2-3, with D maybe TRBD2 (5 bases). CDR1 and CDR2 from the germline V gene are MNHEY and SVGEGT. Trimming removed 2 bases at V and 0 bases at J, with 21 bases between. This CDR3 has 19 amino acids. The chain's CDR3 is CASSYTSLGRSGSTDTQYF. The CDR3 DNA reads TGTGCCAGCAGTTACACGTCTCTCGGCCGCAGCGGTAGCACAGATACGCAGTATTTT.

CDR3 region: CASSQQQTAKQFF. CDR3 coding DNA: TGTGCCAGCAGTCAGCAACAAACAGCTAAGCAGTTCTTC. V is TRBV12-3 or TRBV12-4 and J is TRBJ2-1; D uncertain. V was trimmed by 5 bases and J by 11 bases, leaving 16 bases between them. This CDR3 is built from 13 residues.

This clonotype was recorded many times. The chain recombines TRBV28 with TRBJ2-3, with 9 bases fitting TRBD1. The CDR3 consists of 13 residues. Trimming cost V 6 bases and J 8 bases; bases outside gene matches: 6. Germline loops: CDR1 MDHEN, CDR2 SYDVKM. The CDR3 DNA reads as TGTGCCAGCAGACGGACAGGGGATGGTACGCAGTATTTT. Protein product: CASRRTGDGTQYF.

This clonotype came up a few times. The chain joins TRBV7-9 to TRBJ2-2, with TRBD2 matching 7 bases. With 0 bases clipped from V and 6 bases from J, the junction kept 4 bases outside the gene matches. From germline, CDR1 is SEHNR and CDR2 FQNEAQ (reference sequence). CDR3 size: 15 residues. DNA of the CDR3: TGTGCCAGCAGCTTAGCGGTGGCGGGGGCCGGGGAGCTGTTTTTT. The encoded protein is CASSLAVAGAGELFF.

This chain links TRBV5-1 with TRBJ1-3; no clear D. Trimming took 0 bases from V and 6 from J, leaving 10 bases between them. This CDR3 is 14 amino acids long. Germline values: CDR1 SGHRS, CDR2 YFSETQ. CDR3 region: CASSLGDRENTIYF. DNA for the CDR3: TGCGCCAGCAGCTTGGGTGACCGAGAAAACACCATATATTTT.